This is a list of T cell receptor beta chains from one sample in a study of blood T cells in healthy people across ages. In TCRdb, the 5' RACE reads were re-called with MiXCR into one record per CDR3 protein. The sample has 650,000 to 1,000,000 distinct CDR3 sequences, around 50% seen once. Sequenced: blood. The receptors were gathered from a man older than 75 in good health. Each CDR3 is given with its conserved first and last residue. Each record gives: D gene, J gene, clone size, V gene, CDR3 DNA, CDR3 protein. The D gene is left open where the match is weak. Not every row has a clone size; where given, it reads once, few, many or a size class.

D: -; J: TRBJ2-2; size: -; V: TRBV12-3/TRBV12-4; DNA: TGTGCCGGCAGTTTTTCCACCGGGGAGCTGTTTTTT; CDR3: CAGSFSTGELFF
D: -; J: TRBJ1-4; size: -; V: TRBV20-1; DNA: TGCAGTGCGGAGGCAGATGAAAAACTGTTTTTT; CDR3: CSAEADEKLFF
D: -; J: TRBJ2-5; size: -; V: TRBV6-1; DNA: TGTGCCAGCAGTGAATTCAATGGTCAAGAGACCCAGTACTTC; CDR3: CASSEFNGQETQYF
D: TRBD1; J: TRBJ2-7; size: few; V: TRBV5-1; DNA: TGCGCCAGCAGCTTAGAAGGGGGCACCCTCTACGAGCAGTACTTC; CDR3: CASSLEGGTLYEQYF
D: -; J: TRBJ2-1; size: few; V: TRBV20-1; DNA: TGCAGTGCTGGGGCTAGCTGGGGCAATGAGCAGTTCTTC; CDR3: CSAGASWGNEQFF
D: TRBD2; J: TRBJ2-1; size: -; V: TRBV7-8; DNA: TGTGCCAGCAGCTCTAGGGCAGCGGGAGGTACCTACAATGAGCAGTTCTTC; CDR3: CASSSRAAGGTYNEQFF
D: -; J: TRBJ2-7; size: few; V: TRBV29-1; DNA: TGCAGCGTGAGGGACAGGGGGACTAGCGGTACCTACGAGCAGTACTTC; CDR3: CSVRDRGTSGTYEQYF
D: -; J: TRBJ1-4; size: -; V: TRBV2; DNA: TGTGCCAGCAGTGTGGCGGGTATTGTTGGAGAAAAACTGTTTTTT; CDR3: CASSVAGIVGEKLFF
D: TRBD2; J: TRBJ2-1; size: -; V: TRBV20-1; DNA: TGCAGTGCCTCCGGGCGGGAGGGCCTCAATGAGCAGTTCTTC; CDR3: CSASGREGLNEQFF
D: -; J: TRBJ1-6; size: many; V: TRBV7-2; DNA: TGTGCCAGCAGCTTAGGAGGCAGTAATTCACCCCTCCACTTT; CDR3: CASSLGGSNSPLHF
D: -; J: TRBJ2-3; size: -; V: TRBV14; DNA: TGTGCCAGCAATCGGCTGAGCACAGATACGCAGTATTTT; CDR3: CASNRLSTDTQYF
D: -; J: TRBJ2-1; size: -; V: TRBV20-1; DNA: TGCAGTGCCGAGGGGGCTAGCGGCTACAATGAGCAGTTCTTC; CDR3: CSAEGASGYNEQFF
D: -; J: TRBJ1-5; size: -; V: TRBV7-8; DNA: TGTGCCAGCAGCTTAGTCAGGGATAGCAATCAGCCCCAGCATTTT; CDR3: CASSLVRDSNQPQHF
D: -; J: TRBJ2-3; size: -; V: TRBV20-1; DNA: TGCAGTGCCACCCGGGGGGCGTCGGTGGTAGATACGCAGTATTTT; CDR3: CSATRGASVVDTQYF
D: TRBD2; J: TRBJ2-1; size: -; V: TRBV10-3; DNA: TGTGCCACCCAACTAGCGGGAGTCTGTGAGCAGTTCTTC; CDR3: CATQLAGVCEQFF
D: -; J: TRBJ1-4; size: -; V: TRBV2; DNA: TGTGCCAGCAAGCTTATACTGGAAAAACTGTTTTTT; CDR3: CASKLILEKLFF
D: TRBD2; J: TRBJ2-1; size: -; V: TRBV28; DNA: TGTGCCAGCAGTTTAGGGACTAGACGGCATGAGCAGTTCTTC; CDR3: CASSLGTRRHEQFF
D: -; J: TRBJ1-6; size: few; V: TRBV29-1; DNA: TGCAGCGTTCCCCTTTTGCGTGCAGGACTACGGAATTCACCCCTCCACTTT; CDR3: CSVPLLRAGLRNSPLHF
D: -; J: TRBJ2-1; size: -; V: TRBV29-1; DNA: TGCAGCGTAAAAACAACGGGGGACGCCACTGAGCAGTTCTTC; CDR3: CSVKTTGDATEQFF
D: TRBD2; J: TRBJ2-1; size: -; V: TRBV5-1; DNA: TGCGCCAGCAGCGTGACTAGCGGGAGAACGGTGCATGAGCAGTTCTTC; CDR3: CASSVTSGRTVHEQFF
D: TRBD1; J: TRBJ2-3; size: -; V: TRBV27; DNA: TGTGCCAGCAGTGGCTACGACAGGGGAGGTGGGGATACGCAGTATTTT; CDR3: CASSGYDRGGGDTQYF
D: -; J: TRBJ1-6; size: -; V: TRBV12-3/TRBV12-4; DNA: TGTGCCAGCAGCCTGGGGGGACCCCTCCACTTT; CDR3: CASSLGGPLHF
D: TRBD1; J: TRBJ2-7; size: few; V: TRBV20-1; DNA: TGCAGTGCCAAGACAGGGGTGGAGGACGAGCAGTACTTC; CDR3: CSAKTGVEDEQYF
D: -; J: TRBJ2-7; size: -; V: TRBV29-1; DNA: TGCGGCGTCTCCGGGACAAGGTACGAGCAGTACTTC; CDR3: CGVSGTRYEQYF
D: TRBD2; J: TRBJ2-2; size: -; V: TRBV12-3/TRBV12-4; DNA: TGTGCCAGCACTACATCTGGCGGCGGGGGGCACGGGGAGCTGTTTTTT; CDR3: CASTTSGGGGHGELFF
D: -; J: TRBJ2-3; size: few; V: TRBV21-1; DNA: TGTGCCAGCAGCAAAAATCGGGCTAGCGGAGGGAGGAGTAACACAGATACGCAGTATTTT; CDR3: CASSKNRASGGRSNTDTQYF
D: -; J: TRBJ2-1; size: many; V: TRBV29-1; DNA: TGCAGCGTTGAAGTGACTATAAGGGCTGAGCAGTTCTTC; CDR3: CSVEVTIRAEQFF
D: -; J: TRBJ1-5; size: -; V: TRBV28; DNA: TGTGCCAGCAAAAAGAGGGTTTTCGGCAATCAGCCCCAGCATTTT; CDR3: CASKKRVFGNQPQHF
D: TRBD2; J: TRBJ2-7; size: few; V: TRBV5-5; DNA: TGTGCCAGCAGCGGTCTAGCGGGAGGTCTCGAGCAGTACTTC; CDR3: CASSGLAGGLEQYF